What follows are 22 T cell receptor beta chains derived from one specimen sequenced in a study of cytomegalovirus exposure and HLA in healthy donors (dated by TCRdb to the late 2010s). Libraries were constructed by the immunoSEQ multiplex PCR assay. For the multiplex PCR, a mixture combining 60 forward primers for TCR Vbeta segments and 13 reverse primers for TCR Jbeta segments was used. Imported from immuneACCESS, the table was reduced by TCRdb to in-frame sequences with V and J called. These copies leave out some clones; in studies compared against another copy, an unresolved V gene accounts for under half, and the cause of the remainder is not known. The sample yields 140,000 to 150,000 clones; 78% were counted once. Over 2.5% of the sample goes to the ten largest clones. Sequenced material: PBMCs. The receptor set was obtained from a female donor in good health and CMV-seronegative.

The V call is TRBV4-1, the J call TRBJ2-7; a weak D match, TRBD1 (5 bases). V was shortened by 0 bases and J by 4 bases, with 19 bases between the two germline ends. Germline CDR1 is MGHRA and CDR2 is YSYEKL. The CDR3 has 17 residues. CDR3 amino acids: CASSQDYQRGFSYEQYF. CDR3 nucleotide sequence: TGCGCCAGCAGCCAAGATTATCAAAGGGGTTTTTCATACGAGCAGTACTTC.

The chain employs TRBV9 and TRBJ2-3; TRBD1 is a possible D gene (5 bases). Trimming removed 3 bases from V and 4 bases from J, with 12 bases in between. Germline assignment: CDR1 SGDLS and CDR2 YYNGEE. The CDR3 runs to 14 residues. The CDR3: CASSALQGPDTQYF. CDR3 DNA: TGTGCCAGCAGCGCCCTGCAGGGCCCAGATACGCAGTATTTT.

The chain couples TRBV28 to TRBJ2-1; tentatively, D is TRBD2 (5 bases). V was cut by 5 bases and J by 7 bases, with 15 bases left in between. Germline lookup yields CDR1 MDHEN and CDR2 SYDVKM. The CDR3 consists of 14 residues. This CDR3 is CASSKEVLWNEQFF. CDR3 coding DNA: TGTGCCAGCAGTAAGGAGGTGCTTTGGAATGAGCAGTTCTTC.

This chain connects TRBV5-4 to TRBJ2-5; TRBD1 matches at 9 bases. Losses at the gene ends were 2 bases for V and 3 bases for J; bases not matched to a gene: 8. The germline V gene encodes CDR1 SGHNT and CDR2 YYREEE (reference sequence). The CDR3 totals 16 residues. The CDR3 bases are TGTGCCAGCAGCTTAAAGGGACAGGGAACGAAAGAGACCCAGTACTTC. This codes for CASSLKGQGTKETQYF.

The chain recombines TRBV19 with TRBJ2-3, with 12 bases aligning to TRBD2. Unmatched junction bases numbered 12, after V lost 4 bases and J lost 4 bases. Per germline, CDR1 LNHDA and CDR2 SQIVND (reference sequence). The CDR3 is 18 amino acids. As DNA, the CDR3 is TGTGCCAGTAGTACTAGGCCCCTAGCGGGAGGGCCCTCAGATACGCAGTATTTT. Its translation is CASSTRPLAGGPSDTQYF.

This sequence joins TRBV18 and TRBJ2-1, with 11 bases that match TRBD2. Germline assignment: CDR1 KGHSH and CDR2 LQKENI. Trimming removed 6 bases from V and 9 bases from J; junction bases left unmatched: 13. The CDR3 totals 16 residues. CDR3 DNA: TGTGCCAGCTCCCCTATAGCGGGAGGGCAACATAGTGAGCAGTTCTTC. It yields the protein CASSPIAGGQHSEQFF.

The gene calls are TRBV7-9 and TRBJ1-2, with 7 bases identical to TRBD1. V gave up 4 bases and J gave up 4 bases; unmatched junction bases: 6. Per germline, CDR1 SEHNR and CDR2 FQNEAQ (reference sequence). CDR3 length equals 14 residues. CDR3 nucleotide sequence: TGTGCCAGCAGCTCCCCAGGGGGGTTCTATGGCTACACCTTC. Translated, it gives CASSSPGGFYGYTF. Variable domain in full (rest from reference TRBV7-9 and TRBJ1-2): DTGVSQNPRHKITKRGQNVTFRCDPISEHNRLYWYRQTLGQGPEFLTYFQNEAQLEKSRLLSDRFSAERPKGSFSTLEIQRTEQGDSAMYLCASSSPGGFYGYTFGSGTRLTVV.

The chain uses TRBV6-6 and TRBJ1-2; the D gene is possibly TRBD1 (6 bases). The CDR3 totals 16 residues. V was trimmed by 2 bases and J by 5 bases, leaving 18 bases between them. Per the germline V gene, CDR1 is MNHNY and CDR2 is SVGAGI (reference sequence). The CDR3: CASSYMGASGGYGYTF. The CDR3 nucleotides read TGTGCCAGCAGTTACATGGGGGCAAGTGGTGGATATGGCTACACCTTC.

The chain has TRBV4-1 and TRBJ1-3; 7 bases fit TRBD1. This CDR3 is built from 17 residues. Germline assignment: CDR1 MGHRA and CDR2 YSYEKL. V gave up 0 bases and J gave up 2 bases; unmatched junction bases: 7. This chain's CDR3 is CASSQEEGARAGNTIYF. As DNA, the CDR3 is TGCGCCAGCAGCCAAGAGGAGGGGGCAAGGGCTGGAAACACCATATATTTT.

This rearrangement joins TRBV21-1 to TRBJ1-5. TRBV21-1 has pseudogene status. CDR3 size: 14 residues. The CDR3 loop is CASSKKAGSQPQHF. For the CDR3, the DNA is TGTGCCAGCAGCAAAAAGGCGGGGTCTCAGCCCCAGCATTTT.

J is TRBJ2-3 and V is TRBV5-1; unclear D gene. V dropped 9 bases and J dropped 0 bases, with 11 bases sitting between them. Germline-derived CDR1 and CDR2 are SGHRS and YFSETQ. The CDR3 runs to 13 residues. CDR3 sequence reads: CAIAARSTDTQYF. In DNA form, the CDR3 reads TGCGCCATCGCGGCAAGGAGCACAGATACGCAGTATTTT.

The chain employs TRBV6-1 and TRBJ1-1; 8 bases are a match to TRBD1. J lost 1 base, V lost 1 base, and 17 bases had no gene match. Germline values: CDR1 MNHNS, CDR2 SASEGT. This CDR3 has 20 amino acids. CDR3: CASSEEGRGLGGVRNTEAFF. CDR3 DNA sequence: TGTGCCAGCAGTGAAGAGGGCAGGGGGCTGGGAGGGGTAAGGAACACTGAAGCTTTCTTT.

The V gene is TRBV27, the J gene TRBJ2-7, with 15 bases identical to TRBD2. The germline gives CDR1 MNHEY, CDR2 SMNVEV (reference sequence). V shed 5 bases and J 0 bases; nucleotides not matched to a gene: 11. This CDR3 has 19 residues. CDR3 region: CASSPPGGLAGGNSYEQYF. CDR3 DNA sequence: TGTGCCAGCAGTCCCCCCGGTGGACTAGCGGGAGGGAACTCCTACGAGCAGTACTTC.

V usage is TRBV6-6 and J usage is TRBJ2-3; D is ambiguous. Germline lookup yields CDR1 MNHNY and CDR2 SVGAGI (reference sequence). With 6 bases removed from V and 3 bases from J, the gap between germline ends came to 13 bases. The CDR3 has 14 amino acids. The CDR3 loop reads CASRKTVVTDTQYF. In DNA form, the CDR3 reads TGTGCCAGCAGGAAGACTGTAGTGACAGATACGCAGTATTTT.

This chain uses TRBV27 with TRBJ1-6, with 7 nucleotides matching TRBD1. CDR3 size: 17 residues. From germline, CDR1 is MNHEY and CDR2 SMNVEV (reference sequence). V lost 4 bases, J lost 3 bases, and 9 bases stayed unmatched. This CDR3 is CASSSYRGEGYNSPLHF. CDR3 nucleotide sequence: TGTGCCAGCAGTTCATACAGGGGAGAGGGCTATAATTCACCCCTCCACTTT.

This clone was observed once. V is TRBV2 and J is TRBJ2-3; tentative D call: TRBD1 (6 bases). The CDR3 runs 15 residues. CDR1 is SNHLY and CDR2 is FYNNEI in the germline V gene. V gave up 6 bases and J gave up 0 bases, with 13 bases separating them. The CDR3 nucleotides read TGTGCCAGCAGCGTCACAGGGTCTAGCACAGATACGCAGTATTTT. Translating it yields CASSVTGSSTDTQYF.

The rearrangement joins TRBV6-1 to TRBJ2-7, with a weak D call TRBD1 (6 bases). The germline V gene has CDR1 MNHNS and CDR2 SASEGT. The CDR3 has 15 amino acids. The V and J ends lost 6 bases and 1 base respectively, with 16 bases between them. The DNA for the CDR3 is TGTGCCAGCAGCCCCGAAGACAGGCTATCCTACGAGCAGTACTTC. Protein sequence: CASSPEDRLSYEQYF.

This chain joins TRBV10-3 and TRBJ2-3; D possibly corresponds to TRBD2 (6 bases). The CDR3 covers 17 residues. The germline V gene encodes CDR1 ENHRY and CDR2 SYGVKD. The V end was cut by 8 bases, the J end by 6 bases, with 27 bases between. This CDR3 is CAISGDFTRRQSDTQYF. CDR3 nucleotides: TGTGCCATCTCGGGAGACTTTACAAGACGCCAGTCCGATACGCAGTATTTT.

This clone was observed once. Here the CDR3 DNA reads TGCAGCGTTTCGTTCTCTAGCACAGATACGCAGTATTTT. This codes for CSVSFSSTDTQYF. The chain employs TRBV29-1 and TRBJ2-3; D is undetermined. Trimming left V 5 bases short and J 0 bases short, with 9 bases between. This CDR3 is built from 13 residues. The germline V gene encodes CDR1 SQVTM and CDR2 ANQGSEA.

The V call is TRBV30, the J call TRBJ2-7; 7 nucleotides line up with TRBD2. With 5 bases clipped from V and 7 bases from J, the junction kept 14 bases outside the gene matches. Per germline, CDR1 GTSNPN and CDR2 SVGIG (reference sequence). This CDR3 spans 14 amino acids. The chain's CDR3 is CAWGHGAGVGEQYF. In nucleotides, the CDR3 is TGTGCCTGGGGGCACGGGGCGGGAGTAGGGGAGCAGTACTTC.

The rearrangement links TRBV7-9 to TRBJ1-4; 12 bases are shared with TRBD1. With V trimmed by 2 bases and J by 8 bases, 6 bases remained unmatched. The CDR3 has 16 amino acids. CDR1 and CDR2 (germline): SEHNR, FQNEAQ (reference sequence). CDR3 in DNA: TGTGCCAGCAGCTTACGGGACAGGGGGCAGAGAGAAAAACTGTTTTTT. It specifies CASSLRDRGQREKLFF.

CDR3 bases: TGCGCCAGCAGCCCAGGACTAGCGGGAGGCACAGATACGCAGTATTTT. Translation: CASSPGLAGGTDTQYF. The genes are TRBV5-1 and TRBJ2-3, with 13 bases aligning to TRBD2. CDR3 length: 16 amino acids. Germline V gene data show CDR1 as SGHRS and CDR2 as YFSETQ. After removal of 4 bases from V and 1 base from J, the junction contained 3 bases not matched to a gene.